Listed below are T cell receptor beta chains from one sample, sequenced in a study of cytomegalovirus exposure and HLA in healthy donors. Using immunoSEQ multiplex PCR, the repertoire was profiled, and TCRdb retains in-frame clones only, with some absent. The table lists about 220,000 clones, roughly 89% of them singletons. Material for sequencing was PBMCs. These receptor sequences come from a man aged 18 to 30 in good health and CMV-seronegative. Both conserved end residues are part of each CDR3. D genes are given only for firm matches. A clone size is listed for some rows: how often the clone was seen (once, few, many), or a class if it is expanded.

V	size	J	D	CDR3	DNA
TRBV14	NA	TRBJ1-1	NA	CASSHTRGSNTEAFF	TGTGCCAGCAGCCATACTAGGGGGTCGAACACTGAAGCTTTCTTT
TRBV6-6	NA	TRBJ1-5	TRBD1	CASSWDSLVQPQHF	TGTGCCAGCAGCTGGGACAGTTTAGTTCAGCCCCAGCATTTT
TRBV28	NA	TRBJ2-7	NA	CASSLRDGTYEQYF	TGTGCCAGCAGTTTACGAGACGGGACCTACGAGCAGTACTTC
TRBV11-2	NA	TRBJ2-7	NA	CASSSTGRLYEQYF	TGTGCCAGCAGCTCCACAGGTCGGCTCTACGAGCAGTACTTC
TRBV29-1	once	TRBJ2-1	TRBD2	CSVEDGTRDEQFF	TGCAGCGTTGAGGACGGGACTAGGGATGAGCAGTTCTTC
TRBV13	NA	TRBJ2-2	TRBD2	CASSSPPAGVGGTGELFF	TGTGCCAGCAGCTCCCCACCCGCGGGAGTTGGGGGAACCGGGGAGCTGTTTTTT
TRBV10-3	NA	TRBJ2-1	TRBD2	CAIKKGTSGRDGNEQFF	TGTGCCATCAAAAAGGGGACTAGCGGGAGGGACGGCAATGAGCAGTTCTTC
TRBV9	NA	TRBJ2-3	NA	CASSSRVDTQYF	TGTGCCAGCAGCTCACGGGTGGATACGCAGTATTTT
TRBV7-9	few	TRBJ1-6	NA	CASRQRDGSPLHF	TGTGCCAGCAGGCAGAGGGATGGTTCACCCCTCCACTTT
TRBV7-9	NA	TRBJ1-3	NA	CASSPGGSSGNTIYF	TGTGCCAGCAGCCCCGGCGGTTCCTCTGGAAACACCATATATTTT
TRBV4-1	NA	TRBJ2-7	NA	CASSQRGSSSYEQYF	TGCGCCAGCAGCCAACGGGGATCTAGCTCCTACGAGCAGTACTTC
TRBV6-5	NA	TRBJ2-5	TRBD2	CASSPSGGLETQYF	TGTGCCAGCAGTCCTAGCGGGGGTTTGGAGACCCAGTACTTC
TRBV15	NA	TRBJ2-2	TRBD2	CATSRGQGLVSTGELFF	TGTGCCACCAGCAGAGGTCAGGGACTAGTAAGCACTGGGGAGCTGTTTTTT
TRBV7-8	NA	TRBJ2-7	NA	CASSLGQYSYEQYF	TGTGCCAGCAGCTTAGGACAGTACTCCTACGAGCAGTACTTC
TRBV4-3	NA	TRBJ2-5	TRBD2	CASSQGSGGASETQYF	TGCGCCAGCAGCCAAGGAAGCGGGGGGGCCTCAGAGACCCAGTACTTC
TRBV28	NA	TRBJ1-1	NA	CASSLRGTEAFF	TGTGCCAGCAGTTTAAGGGGAACTGAAGCTTTCTTT
TRBV5-1	NA	TRBJ2-1	NA	CASKSAYNEQFF	TGCGCCAGCAAAAGCGCCTACAATGAGCAGTTCTTC
TRBV6-5	NA	TRBJ1-1	NA	CASWVEGLKAFF	TGTGCCAGTTGGGTGGAGGGCCTCAAAGCTTTCTTT
TRBV18	NA	TRBJ2-5	TRBD2	CASSTSGGQETQYF	TGTGCCAGCTCGACTAGCGGGGGACAAGAGACCCAGTACTTC
TRBV9	once	TRBJ2-7	NA	CASSHTAGKLYEQYF	TGTGCCAGCAGCCATACCGCGGGGAAATTGTACGAGCAGTACTTC
TRBV28	NA	TRBJ1-1	TRBD1	CASSLLSGQGFEAFF	TGTGCCAGCAGTTTATTATCGGGACAGGGGTTTGAAGCTTTCTTT
TRBV19	NA	TRBJ2-7	NA	CASSIAQGMNEQYF	TGTGCCAGTAGTATAGCGCAGGGAATGAACGAGCAGTACTTC
TRBV28	NA	TRBJ2-7	TRBD1	CASSSRDRHTYEQYF	TGTGCCAGCAGTTCCCGGGACAGGCATACCTACGAGCAGTACTTC
TRBV7-2	NA	TRBJ2-3	NA	CASSFRGGYTDTQYF	TGTGCCAGCAGCTTTAGGGGGGGATACACAGATACGCAGTATTTT
TRBV5-1	NA	TRBJ1-1	NA	CASSHGVGGTEAFF	TGCGCCAGCAGCCACGGGGTAGGGGGAACTGAAGCTTTCTTT
TRBV28	few	TRBJ1-1	TRBD1	CASSPGTGVAFF	TGTGCCAGCAGTCCCGGGACAGGGGTAGCTTTCTTT
TRBV7-3	few	TRBJ1-4	NA	CASSPGLGEKLFF	TGTGCCAGCAGCCCGGGTCTCGGTGAAAAACTGTTTTTT
TRBV5-4	NA	TRBJ2-7	NA	CASSLRTATYEQYF	TGTGCCAGCAGCTTGCGGACAGCGACCTACGAGCAGTACTTC
TRBV5-1	NA	TRBJ2-3	NA	CASSLVGPRATDTQYF	TGCGCCAGCAGCTTGGTCGGGCCCAGGGCAACAGATACGCAGTATTTT
TRBV15	NA	TRBJ2-5	TRBD2	CATSTGEAGQETQYF	TGTGCCACCAGCACCGGGGAAGCGGGGCAAGAGACCCAGTACTTC
TRBV6-5	once	TRBJ2-3	NA	CASSYSEIPDTQYF	TGTGCCAGCAGTTACTCGGAGATCCCAGATACGCAGTATTTT
TRBV6-5	NA	TRBJ1-6	NA	CASRQGHSLHF	TGTGCCAGCAGGCAGGGCCACTCTCTCCACTTT
TRBV21-1	NA	TRBJ1-2	NA	CASSSDRDRRWYGYTF	TGTGCCAGCAGCTCCGACCGGGACAGAAGGTGGTATGGCTACACCTTC
TRBV4-3	NA	TRBJ2-1	TRBD2	CASSREPGGSGRISYNEQFF	TGCGCCAGCAGCCGTGAACCCGGCGGTAGCGGGAGGATCTCCTACAATGAGCAGTTCTTC
TRBV11-2	NA	TRBJ2-5	NA	CASSLSVLETQYF	TGTGCCAGCAGCTTGTCTGTTCTCGAGACCCAGTACTTC
TRBV2	NA	TRBJ2-5	TRBD2	CASGTRSQETQYF	TGTGCCAGCGGGACTAGGTCTCAAGAGACCCAGTACTTC
TRBV18	few	TRBJ1-4	NA	CASSATENEKLFF	TGTGCCAGCTCAGCGACAGAGAATGAAAAACTGTTTTTT
TRBV15	NA	TRBJ1-4	TRBD1	CATRRQGSTNEKLFF	TGTGCCACCAGACGACAGGGGTCAACTAATGAAAAACTGTTTTTT
TRBV18	NA	TRBJ2-2	TRBD1	CASSPPTGSGELFF	TGTGCCAGCTCACCACCGACAGGGTCCGGGGAGCTGTTTTTT
TRBV2	few	TRBJ2-2	NA	CASSLYTGELFF	TGTGCCAGCAGTCTGTACACCGGGGAGCTGTTTTTT
TRBV27	NA	TRBJ2-7	TRBD2	CASRPGTSGALKQYF	TGTGCCAGCAGACCCGGGACTAGCGGGGCCCTCAAGCAGTACTTC
TRBV27	NA	TRBJ1-6	NA	CASSKVTGRNSPLHF	TGTGCCAGCAGTAAGGTGACAGGAAGAAATTCACCCCTCCACTTT
TRBV4-3	NA	TRBJ1-1	NA	CASSQGRGMGMNTEAFF	TGCGCCAGCAGCCAAGGTAGAGGGATGGGCATGAACACTGAAGCTTTCTTT
TRBV10-3	NA	TRBJ1-1	NA	CAISESRGNTEAFF	TGTGCCATCAGTGAGTCCAGGGGGAACACTGAAGCTTTCTTT
TRBV2	NA	TRBJ2-1	TRBD2	CASSEILGGTSGGYNEQFF	TGTGCCAGCAGTGAAATCCTAGGAGGGACTAGCGGGGGTTACAATGAGCAGTTCTTC
TRBV19	NA	TRBJ2-7	TRBD2	CASSISGTGHEQYF	TGTGCCAGTAGTATCAGCGGGACTGGACACGAGCAGTACTTC
TRBV21-1	NA	TRBJ1-5	NA	CASSKAGSGAAAQPQHF	TGTGCCAGCAGCAAAGCCGGTAGCGGGGCCGCAGCGCAGCCCCAGCATTTT
TRBV7-3	NA	TRBJ2-5	TRBD2	CASSLTGGRQGETQYF	TGTGCCAGCAGCTTAACTGGCGGGAGGCAGGGAGAGACCCAGTACTTC
TRBV10-3	NA	TRBJ1-2	TRBD1	CAISGDSYGYTF	TGTGCCATCAGTGGGGACAGCTATGGCTACACCTTC
TRBV4-3	few	TRBJ2-7	NA	CASSQYVLYEQYF	TGCGCCAGCAGCCAATATGTTCTCTACGAGCAGTACTTC
TRBV6-5	NA	TRBJ1-6	TRBD1	CASKVSGQGDSPLHF	TGTGCCAGCAAGGTATCCGGACAGGGGGATTCACCCCTCCACTTT
TRBV28	once	TRBJ2-7	TRBD2	CASSSRGRAHYEQYF	TGTGCCAGCAGCAGCCGCGGGAGGGCCCACTACGAGCAGTACTTC
TRBV7-8	NA	TRBJ2-3	NA	CASSSSGRGTSTDTQYF	TGTGCCAGCAGCTCAAGTGGGAGGGGGACTAGCACAGATACGCAGTATTTT
TRBV15	NA	TRBJ2-1	NA	CATSRDPMSYNEQFF	TGTGCCACCAGCAGAGATCCCATGAGCTACAATGAGCAGTTCTTC
TRBV9	once	TRBJ1-2	TRBD1	CASSVASGQEISYGYTF	TGTGCCAGCAGCGTAGCCTCCGGACAGGAGATAAGCTATGGCTACACCTTC